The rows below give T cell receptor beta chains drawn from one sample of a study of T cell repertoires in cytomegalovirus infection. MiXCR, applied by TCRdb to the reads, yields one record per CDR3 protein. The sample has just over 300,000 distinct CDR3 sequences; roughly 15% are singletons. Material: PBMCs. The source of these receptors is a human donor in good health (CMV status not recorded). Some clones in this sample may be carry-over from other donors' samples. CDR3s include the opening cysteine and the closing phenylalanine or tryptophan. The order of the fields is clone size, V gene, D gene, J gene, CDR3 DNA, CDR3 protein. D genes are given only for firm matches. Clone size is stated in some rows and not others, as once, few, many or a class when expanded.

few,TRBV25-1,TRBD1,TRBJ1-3,TGTGCCAGCAGACCCGGACAGGACTCTGGAACCACCATATATTTT,CASRPGQDSGTTIYF
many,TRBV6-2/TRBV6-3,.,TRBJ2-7,TGTGCCAGCAGTTACATCGGGGGCAAGGACGAGCAGTACTTC,CASSYIGGKDEQYF
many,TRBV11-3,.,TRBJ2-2,TGTGCCAGCAGCTTAAGCCGGGACATAACGAACACCGGGGAGCTGTTTTTT,CASSLSRDITNTGELFF
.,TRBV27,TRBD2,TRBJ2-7,TGTGCCAGCAGTCCGGGACTAGCGGGGAACGAGCAGTACTTC,CASSPGLAGNEQYF
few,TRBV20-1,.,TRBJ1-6,TGCAGTGCTAGAGCCAGGGCACTTAACATCTATTCACCCCTCCACTTT,CSARARALNIYSPLHF
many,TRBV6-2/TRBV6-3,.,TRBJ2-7,TGTGCCAGCAGTGGGCAGGGGAGCTACGAGCAGTACTTC,CASSGQGSYEQYF
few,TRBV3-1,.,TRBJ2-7,TGTGCCAGCAGCCAAGGTTCGTCGTATGCCTACGAGCAGTACTTC,CASSQGSSYAYEQYF
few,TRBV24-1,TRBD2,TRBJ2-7,TGTGCCACCAGCGTTTCGCTAGCGGTAGCGTCCTACGAGCAGTACTTC,CATSVSLAVASYEQYF
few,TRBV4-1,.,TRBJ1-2,TGCGCCAGCAGCCAAGCACAGGTTAACTATGGCTACACCTTC,CASSQAQVNYGYTF
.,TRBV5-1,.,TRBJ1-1,TGCGCCAGCAGCTTCGCGGGACTAGAAGCTTTCTTT,CASSFAGLEAFF
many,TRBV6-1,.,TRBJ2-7,TGTGCCAGCAGCCCGACAGGCGATCCCTACGAGCAGTACTTC,CASSPTGDPYEQYF
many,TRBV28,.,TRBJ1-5,TGTGCCAGCAGTTTAGGGCACCTCCTCAGCAATCAGCCCCAGCATTTT,CASSLGHLLSNQPQHF
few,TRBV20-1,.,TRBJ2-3,TGCAGTGCTAGAGACGCTAGCCCAGATACGCAGTATTTT,CSARDASPDTQYF
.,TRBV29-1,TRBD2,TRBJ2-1,TGCAGCGTTAGCGGGGGGAGCTCCTACAATGAGCAGTTCTTC,CSVSGGSSYNEQFF